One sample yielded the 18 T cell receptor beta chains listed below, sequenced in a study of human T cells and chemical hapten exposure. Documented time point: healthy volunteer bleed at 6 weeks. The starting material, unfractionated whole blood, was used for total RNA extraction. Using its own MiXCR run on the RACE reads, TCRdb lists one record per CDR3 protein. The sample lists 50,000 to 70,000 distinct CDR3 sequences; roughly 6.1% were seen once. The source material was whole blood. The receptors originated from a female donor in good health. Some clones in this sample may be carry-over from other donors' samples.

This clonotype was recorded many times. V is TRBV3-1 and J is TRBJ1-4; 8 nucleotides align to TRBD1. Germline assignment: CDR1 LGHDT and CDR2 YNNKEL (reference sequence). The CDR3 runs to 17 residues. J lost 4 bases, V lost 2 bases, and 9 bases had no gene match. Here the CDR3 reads CASSQSTPTGGNEKLFF. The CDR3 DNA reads TGTGCCAGCAGCCAATCCACCCCTACAGGGGGTAATGAAAAACTGTTTTTT.

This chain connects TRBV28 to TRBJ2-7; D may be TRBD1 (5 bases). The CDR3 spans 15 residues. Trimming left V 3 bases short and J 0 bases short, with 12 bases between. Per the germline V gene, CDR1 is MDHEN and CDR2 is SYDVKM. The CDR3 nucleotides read TGTGCCAGCAGTTTCAGGGCAATCCTCTCCTACGAGCAGTACTTC. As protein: CASSFRAILSYEQYF. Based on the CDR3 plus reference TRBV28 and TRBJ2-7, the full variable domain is DVKVTQSSRYLVKRTGEKVFLECVQDMDHENMFWYRQDPGLGLRLIYFSYDVKMKEKGDIPEGYSVSREKKERFSLILESASTNQTSMYLCASSFRAILSYEQYFGPGTRLTVT.

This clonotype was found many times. CDR3 coding DNA: TGTGCCAGCAGCCTAACTGGCGCGGGGAGCACAGATACGCAGTATTTT. Translation gives CASSLTGAGSTDTQYF. This chain joins TRBV5-6 and TRBJ2-3; perhaps TRBD2 as D (6 bases). This CDR3 region has 16 residues. V was trimmed by 4 bases and J by 0 bases, leaving 15 bases between them. Germline values: CDR1 SGHDT, CDR2 YYEEEE.

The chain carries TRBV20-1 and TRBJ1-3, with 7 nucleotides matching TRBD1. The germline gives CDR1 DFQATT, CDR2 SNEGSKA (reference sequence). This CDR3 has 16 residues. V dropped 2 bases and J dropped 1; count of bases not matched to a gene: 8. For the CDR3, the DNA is TGCAGTGCTAGAAACCCGGACAGGCTATCTGGAAACACCATATATTTT. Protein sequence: CSARNPDRLSGNTIYF.

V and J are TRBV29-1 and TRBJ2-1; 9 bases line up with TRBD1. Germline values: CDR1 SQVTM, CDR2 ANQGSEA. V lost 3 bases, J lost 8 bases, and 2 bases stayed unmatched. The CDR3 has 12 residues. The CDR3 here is CSVEGQGHEQFF. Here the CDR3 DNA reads TGCAGCGTTGAGGGACAGGGCCATGAGCAGTTCTTC.

The CDR3 reads CASSQLVGWKSKNIQYF. The CDR3 bases are TGTGCCAGCAGCCAATTGGTGGGGTGGAAGTCCAAAAACATTCAGTACTTC. The chain recombines TRBV5-6 with TRBJ2-4; D ambiguous. The CDR3 runs 17 residues. Germline assignment: CDR1 SGHDT and CDR2 YYEEEE. Trimming removed 4 bases from V and 2 bases from J, with 19 bases in between.

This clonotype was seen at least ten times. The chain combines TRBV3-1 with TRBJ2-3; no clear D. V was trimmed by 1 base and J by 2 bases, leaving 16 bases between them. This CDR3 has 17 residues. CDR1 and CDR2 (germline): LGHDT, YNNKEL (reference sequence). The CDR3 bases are TGTGCCAGCAGCCAAGTTGGGCTAGGAACAGACACAGATACGCAGTATTTT. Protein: CASSQVGLGTDTDTQYF.

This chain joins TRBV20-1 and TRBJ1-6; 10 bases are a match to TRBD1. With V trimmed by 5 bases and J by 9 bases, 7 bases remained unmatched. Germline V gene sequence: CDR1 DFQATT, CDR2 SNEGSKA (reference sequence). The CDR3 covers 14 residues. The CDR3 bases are TGCAGTGCTGAAAACCGGGACAGGGGTTCACCCCTCCACTTT. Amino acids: CSAENRDRGSPLHF.

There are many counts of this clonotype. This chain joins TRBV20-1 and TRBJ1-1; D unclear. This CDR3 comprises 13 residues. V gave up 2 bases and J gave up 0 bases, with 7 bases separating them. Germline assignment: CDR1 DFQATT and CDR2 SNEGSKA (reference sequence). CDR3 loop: CSARLELNTEAFF. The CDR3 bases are TGCAGTGCTAGATTGGAGTTGAACACTGAAGCTTTCTTT.

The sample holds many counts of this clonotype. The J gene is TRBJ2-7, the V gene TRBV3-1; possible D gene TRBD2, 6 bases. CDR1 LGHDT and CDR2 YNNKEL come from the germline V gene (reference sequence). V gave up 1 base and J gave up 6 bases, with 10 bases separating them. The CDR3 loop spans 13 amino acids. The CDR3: CASSQVQGGEQYF. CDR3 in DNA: TGTGCCAGCAGCCAAGTCCAGGGAGGCGAGCAGTACTTC.

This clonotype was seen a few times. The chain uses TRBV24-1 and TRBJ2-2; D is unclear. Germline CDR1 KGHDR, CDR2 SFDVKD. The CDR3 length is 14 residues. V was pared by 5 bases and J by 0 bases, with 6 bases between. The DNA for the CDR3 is TGTGCCACCAGTGGGCATCCGAACACCGGGGAGCTGTTTTTT. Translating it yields CATSGHPNTGELFF.

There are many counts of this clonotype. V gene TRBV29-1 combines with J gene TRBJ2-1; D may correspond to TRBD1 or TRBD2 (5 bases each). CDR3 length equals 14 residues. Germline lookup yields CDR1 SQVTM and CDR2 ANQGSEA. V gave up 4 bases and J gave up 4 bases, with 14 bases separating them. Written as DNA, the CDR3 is TGCAGCGTTGTGAAGGGGACCCTTTACAATGAGCAGTTCTTC. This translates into CSVVKGTLYNEQFF.

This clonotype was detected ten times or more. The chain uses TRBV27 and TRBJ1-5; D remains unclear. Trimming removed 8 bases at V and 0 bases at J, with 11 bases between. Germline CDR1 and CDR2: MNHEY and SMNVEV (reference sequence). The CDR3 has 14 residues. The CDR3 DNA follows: TGTGCCAGCGCGAGGACGGATAGCAATCAGCCCCAGCATTTT. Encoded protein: CASARTDSNQPQHF.

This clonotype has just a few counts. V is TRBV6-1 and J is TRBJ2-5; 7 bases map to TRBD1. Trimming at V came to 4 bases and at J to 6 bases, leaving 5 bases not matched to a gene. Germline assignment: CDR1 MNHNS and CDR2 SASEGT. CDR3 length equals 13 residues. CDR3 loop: CASSVDRAQTQYF. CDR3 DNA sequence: TGTGCCAGCAGTGTTGACAGGGCCCAGACCCAGTACTTC.

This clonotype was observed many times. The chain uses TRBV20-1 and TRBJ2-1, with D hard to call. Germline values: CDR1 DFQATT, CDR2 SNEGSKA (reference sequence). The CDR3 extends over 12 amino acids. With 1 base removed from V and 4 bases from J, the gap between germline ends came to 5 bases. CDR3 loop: CSARGSYNEQFF. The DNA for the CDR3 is TGCAGTGCTAGAGGCTCTTACAATGAGCAGTTCTTC.

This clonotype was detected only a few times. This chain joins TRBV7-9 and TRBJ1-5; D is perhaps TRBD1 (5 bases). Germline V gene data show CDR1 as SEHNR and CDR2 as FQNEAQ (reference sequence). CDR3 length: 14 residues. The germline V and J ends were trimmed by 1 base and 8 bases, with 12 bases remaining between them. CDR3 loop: CASSLEGAKEPQHF. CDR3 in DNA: TGTGCCAGCAGCTTAGAAGGGGCCAAGGAGCCCCAGCATTTT.

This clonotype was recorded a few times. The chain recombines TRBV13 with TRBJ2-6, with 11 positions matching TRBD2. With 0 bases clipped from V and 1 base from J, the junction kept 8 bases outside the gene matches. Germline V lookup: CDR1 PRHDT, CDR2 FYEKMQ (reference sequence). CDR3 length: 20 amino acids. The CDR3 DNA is TGTGCCAGCAGCTTAGGCACCCAACTAGCGGGGGATTCTGGGGCCAACGTCCTGACTTTC. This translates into CASSLGTQLAGDSGANVLTF.

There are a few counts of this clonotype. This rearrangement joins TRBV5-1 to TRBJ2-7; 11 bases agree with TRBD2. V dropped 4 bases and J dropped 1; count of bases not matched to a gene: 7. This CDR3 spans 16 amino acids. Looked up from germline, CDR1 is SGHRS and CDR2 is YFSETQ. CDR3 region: CASSPGLADRSYEQYF. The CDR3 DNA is TGCGCCAGCAGCCCGGGACTAGCGGACCGATCCTACGAGCAGTACTTC.